One and the same sample provided the 25 T cell receptor beta chains below, sequenced in a study of T cell responses to AZD1222 COVID-19 vaccine. Assay: immunoSEQ multiplex PCR; the TCRdb copy retains only in-frame clones and omits some. The sample includes 35,000 to 50,000 clones, 70% to 90% of them seen just once. This sample comprised peripheral blood, obtained 28 days after the second AZD1222 dose. Source of these receptors: an adult who received the AZD1222 COVID-19 vaccine.

The V call is TRBV7-2, the J call TRBJ2-3, with no clear D. The germline gives CDR1 SGHTA, CDR2 FQGNSA. V lost 1 base, J lost 4 bases, and 9 bases lay in between. This CDR3 has 14 residues. The CDR3 DNA sequence: TGTGCCAGCAGCTTAGATCCTTCCTCAGATACGCAGTATTTT. Translated: CASSLDPSSDTQYF.

The rearrangement links TRBV6-5 to TRBJ1-1; D is perhaps TRBD1 (5 bases). CDR3 length: 15 amino acids. Germline V gene data show CDR1 as MNHEY and CDR2 as SVGAGI. The V gene lost 5 bases and the J gene lost 0 bases, with 13 bases spanning the gap. The DNA of the CDR3 is TGTGCCAGCAGTATAGAGGGGCACATGAACACTGAAGCTTTCTTT. This translates into CASSIEGHMNTEAFF.

V usage is TRBV27 and J usage is TRBJ1-2, with D tentatively TRBD1 (5 bases). Deletions cut 5 bases from V and 2 bases from J, with 15 bases between. CDR1 and CDR2 (germline): MNHEY, SMNVEV (reference sequence). This CDR3 contains 15 residues. CDR3 residues: CASSPYAKGNYGYTF. CDR3 nucleotide sequence: TGTGCCAGCAGTCCCTACGCTAAGGGGAACTATGGCTACACCTTC.

The V call is TRBV7-2, the J call TRBJ1-2; 7 bases are a match to TRBD1. The germline gives CDR1 SGHTA, CDR2 FQGNSA. The J segment lost 4 bases and the V segment lost 5 bases, leaving 7 bases of the junction unmatched. This CDR3 is 14 amino acids long. CDR3 sequence: CASSQLGTAYGYTF. CDR3 nucleotide sequence: TGTGCCAGCAGCCAACTCGGGACAGCCTATGGCTACACCTTC.

The CDR3 loop is CATSRFGNTEAFF. DNA of the CDR3: TGTGCCACCAGCCGCTTTGGGAACACTGAAGCTTTCTTT. V is TRBV15 and J is TRBJ1-1; D gene unclear. Germline CDR1 reads LNHNV; CDR2 reads YYDKDF (reference sequence). Trimming shortened V by 5 bases and J by 1 base, and 8 bases separated the two germline ends. The CDR3 length is 13 residues.

This chain connects TRBV18 to TRBJ2-1; no clear D gene. Germline lookup yields CDR1 KGHSH and CDR2 LQKENI. CDR3 length equals 16 residues. Trimming removed 0 bases at V and 3 bases at J, with 12 bases between. This chain's CDR3 is CASSPPRLLDYNEQFF. CDR3 bases: TGTGCCAGCTCACCACCGAGGCTGTTAGACTACAATGAGCAGTTCTTC.

The chain uses TRBV5-1 and TRBJ1-3, with TRBD1 matching over 7 bases. Trimming took 7 bases from V and 4 from J; bases not matched to a gene: 11. Germline V gene data show CDR1 as SGHRS and CDR2 as YFSETQ. CDR3 length equals 15 residues. The CDR3 sequence: CASRDRPMGGNTIYF. DNA of the CDR3: TGCGCCAGCCGGGACAGACCCATGGGCGGAAACACCATATATTTT.

The J gene is TRBJ1-6, the V gene TRBV18; D not resolved. The germline V gene encodes CDR1 KGHSH and CDR2 LQKENI. This CDR3 contains 17 residues. V was clipped by 3 bases and J by 0 bases, with 12 bases between them. The CDR3 here is CASSPLSGSSYNSPLHF. The CDR3 DNA is TGTGCCAGCTCACCCCTGAGCGGAAGCTCCTATAATTCACCCCTCCACTTT. The whole variable domain, filled in from reference TRBV18 and TRBJ1-6, reads NAGVMQNPRHLVRRRGQEARLRCSPMKGHSHVYWYRQLPEEGLKFMVYLQKENIIDESGMPKERFSAEFPKEGPSILRIQQVVRGDSAAYFCASSPLSGSSYNSPLHFGNGTRLTVT.

The rearrangement links TRBV6-6 to TRBJ2-3; 8 nucleotides align to TRBD1. CDR1 is MNHNY, CDR2 SVGAGI, per germline (reference sequence). The J segment lost 6 bases and the V segment lost 5 bases, leaving 10 bases of the junction unmatched. The CDR3 sequence is 15 residues long. CDR3 in amino acids: CASSQQGAVTDTQYF. The DNA for the CDR3 is TGTGCCAGCAGTCAGCAGGGGGCAGTTACGGATACGCAGTATTTT.

The chain is built from TRBV7-3 and TRBJ1-2, with unresolved D. With 1 base removed from V and 4 bases from J, the gap between germline ends came to 10 bases. Germline assignment: CDR1 SGHTA and CDR2 FQGTGA. There are 14 residues in the CDR3. The CDR3 is CASSLNSVGYGYTF. In DNA form, the CDR3 reads TGTGCCAGCAGCTTAAACAGCGTAGGCTATGGCTACACCTTC.

The V and J genes are TRBV7-2 and TRBJ2-3; D gene uncertain. Trimming left V 1 base short and J 4 bases short, with 12 bases between. CDR3 size: 15 residues. Germline V lookup: CDR1 SGHTA, CDR2 FQGNSA. CDR3: CASSLVRNGADTQYF. In DNA, the CDR3 is TGTGCCAGCAGCTTAGTACGGAATGGCGCAGATACGCAGTATTTT.

The rearrangement uses TRBV5-1 and TRBJ2-7, with D possibly matching TRBD2 (6 bases). This CDR3 has 15 residues. The germline CDR1 and CDR2 sequences are SGHRS and YFSETQ. Trimming cost V 0 bases and J 3 bases, with 13 bases left between them. CDR3 DNA: TGCGCCAGCAGCTTGGCGGCGGGAAAGTACTACGAGCAGTACTTC. As protein: CASSLAAGKYYEQYF.

The J gene is TRBJ1-4, the V gene TRBV7-9, with D hard to call. CDR1 and CDR2 from the germline V gene are SEHNR and FQNEAQ (reference sequence). CDR3 size: 14 residues. V was clipped by 1 base and J by 1 base, with 4 bases between them. CDR3 nucleotides: TGTGCCAGCAGCTTAGGGCTAACTAATGAAAAACTGTTTTTT. It translates to CASSLGLTNEKLFF.

The chain joins TRBV7-2 to TRBJ2-2; weak D call: TRBD1 (6 bases). CDR3 length: 16 amino acids. Germline CDR1 is SGHTA and CDR2 is FQGNSA. V was shortened by 2 bases and J by 5 bases, with 15 bases between the two germline ends. This CDR3 reads CASSLIPGARTGELFF. The CDR3 bases are TGTGCCAGCAGCTTAATCCCAGGGGCGCGTACCGGGGAGCTGTTTTTT.

The chain has TRBV24-1 and TRBJ2-3; D might be TRBD2 (6 bases). The germline V gene encodes CDR1 KGHDR and CDR2 SFDVKD. V lost 4 bases, J lost 2 bases, and 9 bases lay in between. This CDR3 has 14 residues. The CDR3 DNA is TGTGCCACCAGTGACCCTAGCGCCACAGATACGCAGTATTTT. As protein: CATSDPSATDTQYF.

This chain joins TRBV2 and TRBJ1-5; D possibly corresponds to TRBD1 (5 bases). With 4 bases removed from V and 4 bases from J, the gap between germline ends came to 11 bases. Germline assignment: CDR1 SNHLY and CDR2 FYNNEI. The CDR3 length is 14 residues. The CDR3 DNA reads as TGTGCCAGCAGTGCTACAGGAATTAATCAGCCCCAGCATTTT. Translating it yields CASSATGINQPQHF.

The chain couples TRBV2 to TRBJ1-2; 7 bases line up with TRBD1. Losses at the gene ends were 5 bases for V and 4 bases for J; bases not matched to a gene: 10. Germline CDR1 SNHLY, CDR2 FYNNEI. CDR3 length: 15 residues. CDR3 region: CASSPSPTGVYGYTF. The CDR3, as DNA: TGTGCCAGCAGTCCAAGCCCTACAGGGGTCTATGGCTACACCTTC.

The V and J genes are TRBV5-1 and TRBJ2-3, with D maybe TRBD1 (5 bases). Germline lookup yields CDR1 SGHRS and CDR2 YFSETQ. The CDR3 loop spans 17 amino acids. The V gene lost 0 bases and the J gene lost 3 bases, with 17 bases spanning the gap. This CDR3 is CASSLEGRQMGTDTQYF. The DNA for the CDR3 is TGCGCCAGCAGCTTGGAGGGGCGGCAGATGGGAACAGATACGCAGTATTTT.

The rearrangement joins TRBV6-5 to TRBJ2-5; 11 bases fit TRBD1. The junction had 8 bases not matched to a gene; V was cut back by 4 bases and J by 4 bases. Germline CDR1 and CDR2: MNHEY and SVGAGI. The CDR3 sequence is 16 residues long. CDR3 in amino acids: CASSSLGQGDRETQYF. In DNA, the CDR3 is TGTGCCAGCAGTTCCCTGGGACAGGGGGATCGAGAGACCCAGTACTTC.

The table lists this clone with a count of one. The gene calls are TRBV12-5 and TRBJ1-5, with D tentatively TRBD1 (6 bases). The CDR3 contains 14 residues. Trimming took 6 bases from V and 4 from J, leaving 13 bases between them. Germline CDR1 LGHNT, CDR2 FRNRAP. The CDR3 coding sequence is TGTGCTAGTGGACAGGGAGGGCCTAATCAGCCCCAGCATTTT. As protein: CASGQGGPNQPQHF.

The CDR3 is CASSTGFVNTGELFF. The CDR3 DNA sequence: TGTGCCAGTAGTACAGGGTTTGTGAACACCGGGGAGCTGTTTTTT. V usage is TRBV19 and J usage is TRBJ2-2, with D possibly matching TRBD1 (5 bases). Trimming pared 4 bases from V and 1 base from J, leaving 10 bases between. Germline-derived CDR1 and CDR2 are LNHDA and SQIVND (reference sequence). This CDR3 has 15 amino acids.

DNA for the CDR3: TGTGCCAGCAGGGCGACAGGGGATCTATTGAACACCATATATTTT. As protein: CASRATGDLLNTIYF. This sequence joins TRBV6-5 and TRBJ1-3; 8 bases are shared with TRBD1. Germline V gene lookup returns CDR1 MNHEY and CDR2 SVGAGI. CDR3 length: 15 residues. V was clipped by 6 bases and J by 7 bases; unmatched bases: 11.

The V call is TRBV4-2, the J call TRBJ1-4; D gene unclear. V shed 0 bases and J shed 7 bases, with 0 bases lying between them. Germline loops: CDR1 LGHNA, CDR2 YNFKEQ. This CDR3 region has 11 residues. This chain's CDR3 is CASSQDEKLFF. CDR3 in DNA: TGTGCCAGCAGCCAAGATGAAAAACTGTTTTTT.

The chain links TRBV14 to TRBJ2-1; D may be TRBD2 (6 bases). Trimming cost V 7 bases and J 8 bases, with 15 bases left between them. Germline assignment: CDR1 SGHDN and CDR2 FVKESK. The CDR3 is 13 amino acids. The CDR3 DNA follows: TGTGCCAGCACGAGATGGGAGGCGGATGAGCAGTTCTTC. The encoded protein is CASTRWEADEQFF.

This chain joins TRBV5-4 and TRBJ2-5; D tentatively fits TRBD1 or TRBD2 (5 bases each). V lost 0 bases and J 4 bases, leaving 10 bases between the germline ends. CDR1 and CDR2 from the germline V gene are SGHNT and YYREEE (reference sequence). The CDR3 is made up of 14 amino acids. CDR3 residues: CASSLGDRRETQYF. The CDR3 DNA reads TGTGCCAGCAGCTTGGGGGACCGAAGAGAGACCCAGTACTTC.